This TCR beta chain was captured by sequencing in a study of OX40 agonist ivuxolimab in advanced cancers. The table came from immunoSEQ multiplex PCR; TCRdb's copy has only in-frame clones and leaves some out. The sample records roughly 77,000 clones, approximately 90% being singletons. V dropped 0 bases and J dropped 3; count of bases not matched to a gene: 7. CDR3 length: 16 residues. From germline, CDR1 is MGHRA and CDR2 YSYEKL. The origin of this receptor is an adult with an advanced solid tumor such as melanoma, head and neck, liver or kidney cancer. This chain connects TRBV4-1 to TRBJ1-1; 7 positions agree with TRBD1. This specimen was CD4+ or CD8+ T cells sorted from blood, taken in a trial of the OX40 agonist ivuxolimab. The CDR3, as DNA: TGCGCCAGCAGCCAAGAACCGGGGACAGTGTACACTGAAGCTTTCTTT. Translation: CASSQEPGTVYTEAFF.